This TCR beta chain was obtained from a study of cytomegalovirus exposure and HLA in healthy donors listed by TCRdb under 2017. Background on the whole study: A later analysis indicated that the 130 or so validation repertoires were generated on the platform also employed for the 720 or so repertoires of the first cohort. High-throughput TCR immunosequencing, statistical association of individual TCRs with disease status, and machine learning were combined to predict cytomegalovirus infection status. The study aimed to test whether cataloging public T cell receptors could reveal signatures of past pathogen exposure. Along with the approximately 700-subject first cohort, a separate validation cohort of over a hundred different subjects was used.

As encoded in the germline V gene (reference sequence), CDR1 is GTSNPN while CDR2 is SVGIG. Trimming accounts for 1 base at V and 3 bases at J, while the number of junction bases matched to no gene is 9. Including cysteine and phenylalanine, the CDR3 has 16 amino acids. The retained sequence is limited to the CDR3, 48 bases, with the frame set at the first base. Overall study outcomes, separate from this receptor: According to the authors, the approach could potentially be generalized to other disease states and immunological phenotypes. The study listed 164 TCR beta chains as associated with cytomegalovirus. A later analysis found that TCRs clustered in the first cohort also tended to co-occur in the 120 or so validation repertoires, with 94% of cluster scores above 0. The validation cohort had no HLA typing available for a later analysis, so co-occurrence within that cohort was assessed over all 130 or so repertoires. Most TCR sequences were observed very rarely across donors, whereas some public TCRs were present in many individuals. The classifier was reported to diagnose cytomegalovirus status with high specificity and sensitivity in both the original and validation cohorts. In vitro tests confirmed that three of the cytomegalovirus-associated TCR beta chains recognize cytomegalovirus antigens.

Receptor libraries were prepared by the immunoSEQ multiplex PCR assay. Per the source publication's procedure: A statistical classification framework was developed to diagnose cytomegalovirus status using the catalog of TCR beta chain sequences. TCRdb took over this immuneACCESS table, retaining in-frame rearrangements with V and J assigned. Such tables are incomplete; in checked studies, under half of the missing clones stem from an unresolved V gene, and the remainder is unexplained. V and J calls and clone size are copied from that table; D and trimming were computed from the DNA. This sample comprises roughly 60,000 clones, about 95% of them detected only once. Jointly, the top ten make up 5.8% of the sample. In the case of this clone: No antigen is known for it. No per-base quality is available; no much larger clone lies one base away.

Donors formed part of the validation cohort, which comprised over a hundred subjects and was distinct from the first cohort of 550 to 850 subjects. The sequenced sample was PBMCs. The chain uses TRBV30 and TRBJ1-5; TRBD1 fits 7 bases in the junction. This receptor was obtained from a woman between 18 and 30 years old in good health and CMV-seropositive. The nucleotide sequence reads TGTGCCTGGAGTGGAATCCGGGGACAGCACAATCAGCCCCAGCATTTT. Its protein is CAWSGIRGQHNQPQHF.